This TCR beta chain was recovered during a study of T cell repertoires in cytomegalovirus infection. TCRdb re-called the reads with MiXCR, one entry per CDR3 protein. The table has some 100,000 distinct CDR3 sequences, about 30% seen once. On this clonotype: Antigen: not known.

This CDR3 is built from 15 residues. Germline V gives CDR1 SNHLY, CDR2 FYNNEI. The V gene lost 0 bases and the J gene lost 2 bases, with 8 bases spanning the gap. The rearrangement uses TRBV2 and TRBJ2-1, with D tentatively TRBD2 (5 bases). This specimen was CD8+ T cells from cultured PBMCs, taken from culture after CMV antigen stimulation. The source is a human donor in good health (CMV status not recorded). Some clones in this sample may be carry-over from other donors' samples. The CDR3: CASSEASVTYNEQFF. The CDR3 coding sequence is TGTGCCAGCAGTGAAGCTAGCGTGACCTACAATGAGCAGTTCTTC.